Below, 30 T cell receptor beta chains from the same sample are listed, as sequenced in a study of blood T cell repertoires in COVID-19. The assay was immunoSEQ multiplex PCR, and TCRdb's table has in-frame clones only and misses some. The sample has 400,000 to 500,000 clones, roughly 84% seen once. The sample comprised PBMCs or T cells enriched from blood (not recorded which). Receptor source: a woman younger than 30 who had been exposed to COVID-19.

The rearrangement uses TRBV27 and TRBJ2-1; D is perhaps TRBD1 (6 bases). The CDR3 is 14 amino acids. Deletions cut 6 bases from V and 1 base from J, with 10 bases between. The germline V gene encodes CDR1 MNHEY and CDR2 SMNVEV (reference sequence). DNA of the CDR3: TGTGCCAGCAGGGACAGTGGTTCCTACAATGAGCAGTTCTTC. This gives the protein CASRDSGSYNEQFF.

J is TRBJ2-3 and V is TRBV27, with TRBD2 matching over 7 bases. After removal of 5 bases from V and 1 base from J, the junction contained 0 bases not matched to a gene. Germline CDR1 MNHEY, CDR2 SMNVEV (reference sequence). The CDR3 is made up of 13 amino acids. CDR3 residues: CASSTSGTDTQYF. CDR3 sequence (DNA): TGTGCCAGCAGTACTAGCGGCACAGATACGCAGTATTTT.

V gene TRBV18 combines with J gene TRBJ2-3, with 7 bases lining up with TRBD1. The V segment lost 5 bases and the J segment 2 bases; nucleotides outside the gene matches: 13. Germline loops: CDR1 KGHSH, CDR2 LQKENI. The CDR3 is 17 amino acids. Here the CDR3 reads CASSARFGDRPTDTQYF. As DNA, the CDR3 is TGTGCCAGCTCAGCTCGGTTTGGGGACAGACCCACAGATACGCAGTATTTT.

The J gene is TRBJ1-1, the V gene TRBV12-3 or TRBV12-4; D perhaps matches TRBD1 (6 bases). V was shortened by 5 bases and J by 12 bases, with 16 bases between the two germline ends. The CDR3 length is 12 residues. CDR3 coding DNA: TGTGCCAGCAGTGCAGGGGCACCGGGGTCTTTCTTT. This encodes CASSAGAPGSFF.

J is TRBJ2-1 and V is TRBV6-5; D remains ambiguous. V lost 2 bases, J lost 4 bases, and 9 bases lay in between. CDR1 and CDR2 from the germline V gene are MNHEY and SVGAGI. This CDR3 region has 14 residues. CDR3 nucleotides: TGTGCCAGCAGTTACCTAGTCGGGTACAATGAGCAGTTCTTC. Encoded protein: CASSYLVGYNEQFF.

The chain combines TRBV5-1 with TRBJ2-5; D is uncertain. This CDR3 is built from 14 residues. Trimming pared 1 base from V and 5 bases from J, leaving 12 bases between. Looked up from germline, CDR1 is SGHRS and CDR2 is YFSETQ. The CDR3 DNA sequence: TGCGCCAGCAGCTTGAAGGTGCCGAGGGAGACCCAGTACTTC. This encodes CASSLKVPRETQYF.

CDR3 in DNA: TGTGCCATCAGCTCCGGACAGGGGTATCAGCCCCAGCATTTT. As protein: CAISSGQGYQPQHF. The chain links TRBV10-3 to TRBJ1-5, with 9 bases aligning to TRBD1. The CDR3 spans 14 residues. The V gene end was trimmed by 6 bases and the J gene end by 5 bases; junction bases not matched to a gene: 5. The germline CDR1 and CDR2 sequences are ENHRY and SYGVKD.

This chain links TRBV5-1 with TRBJ2-7; TRBD1 might be the D (5 bases). V was trimmed by 1 base and J by 1 base, leaving 9 bases between them. The CDR3 has 14 residues. CDR1 and CDR2 from the germline V gene are SGHRS and YFSETQ. CDR3 bases: TGCGCCAGCAGCTTGAGGCAGGGATCCTACGAGCAGTACTTC. Its translation: CASSLRQGSYEQYF.

The chain links TRBV11-3 to TRBJ2-5; 13 bases line up with TRBD2. The V gene's germline CDR1 is SGHNT and CDR2 YENEEA. Trimming took 4 bases from V and 4 from J; bases not matched to a gene: 6. The CDR3 extends over 16 amino acids. In DNA form, the CDR3 reads TGTGCCAGCAGCTCGGGGACTAGCGGGATCGGAGAGACCCAGTACTTC. It codes for CASSSGTSGIGETQYF.

The DNA of the CDR3 is TGTGCCAGCAGCCAACTTGACAGGGGGTCTGAAGCTTTCTTT. Amino acid sequence: CASSQLDRGSEAFF. The V and J genes are TRBV4-2 and TRBJ1-1; TRBD1 aligns across 9 bases. The CDR3 length is 14 residues. J gave up 6 bases and V 2 bases, and 4 bases lay outside the gene matches. In germline, CDR1 is LGHNA, CDR2 YNFKEQ.

The genes are TRBV5-6 and TRBJ2-5; D gene ambiguous. Germline CDR1 reads SGHDT; CDR2 reads YYEEEE. The CDR3 runs 14 residues. Trimming took off 0 bases at V and 1 base at J, with 7 bases between the two ends. CDR3 in amino acids: CASSLVVPQETQYF. DNA for the CDR3: TGTGCCAGCAGCTTGGTAGTTCCCCAAGAGACCCAGTACTTC.

V gene TRBV9 combines with J gene TRBJ1-1; tentative D call: TRBD1 (5 bases). Trimming shortened V by 4 bases and J by 0 bases, and 13 bases separated the two germline ends. This CDR3 is built from 15 residues. Germline V gene lookup returns CDR1 SGDLS and CDR2 YYNGEE. The CDR3 is CASSSRQHMNTEAFF. The CDR3 coding sequence is TGTGCCAGCAGCTCACGACAGCATATGAACACTGAAGCTTTCTTT.

This rearrangement joins TRBV3-1 (or the pseudogene TRBV3-2) to TRBJ1-2, with 9 nucleotides matching TRBD1. V dropped 4 bases and J dropped 2; count of bases not matched to a gene: 8. This CDR3 is 16 amino acids long. Germline lookup yields CDR1 LGHDT and CDR2 YNNKEL (reference sequence). The CDR3 sequence is CASSLADRGLNYGYTF. For the CDR3, the DNA is TGTGCCAGCAGCCTTGCGGACAGGGGCTTAAACTATGGCTACACCTTC.

This clone was observed a few times. The V gene is TRBV5-1, the J gene TRBJ2-1, with 14 bases aligning to TRBD2. This CDR3 comprises 16 residues. CDR1 and CDR2 (germline): SGHRS, YFSETQ. The V segment lost 5 bases and the J segment 7 bases; nucleotides outside the gene matches: 8. The CDR3 here is CASRWGTSGSVNEQFF. CDR3 bases: TGCGCCAGCAGATGGGGGACTAGCGGGAGTGTTAATGAGCAGTTCTTC.

The chain uses TRBV28 and TRBJ1-2, with D unclear. Trimming took 4 bases from V and 0 from J, leaving 9 bases between them. The CDR3 extends over 14 amino acids. From germline, CDR1 is MDHEN and CDR2 SYDVKM. The CDR3 nucleotides read TGTGCCAGCAGTTCGCCGGTAGCTAACTATGGCTACACCTTC. Its translation: CASSSPVANYGYTF.

The chain has TRBV11-2 and TRBJ2-7; 13 nucleotides match TRBD2. Unmatched junction bases numbered 9, after V lost 5 bases and J lost 5 bases. CDR3 length: 16 amino acids. CDR1 SGHAT and CDR2 FQNNGV come from the germline V gene. Written as DNA, the CDR3 is TGTGCCAGCAGCCAACGACTAGCGGGGGGCCCCGACGAGCAGTACTTC. This encodes CASSQRLAGGPDEQYF. Supplemented by reference TRBV11-2 and TRBJ2-7, the full variable domain reads EAGVAQSPRYKIIEKRQSVAFWCNPISGHATLYWYQQILGQGPKLLIQFQNNGVVDDSQLPKDRFSAERLKGVDSTLKIQPAKLEDSAVYLCASSQRLAGGPDEQYFGPGTRLTVT.

The rearrangement uses TRBV28 and TRBJ1-5, with D maybe TRBD1 (6 bases). Germline V gives CDR1 MDHEN, CDR2 SYDVKM. V was trimmed by 4 bases and J by 5 bases, leaving 15 bases between them. CDR3 length: 15 amino acids. The CDR3 protein is CASSSQGKGDQPQHF. The CDR3 DNA follows: TGTGCCAGCAGTTCACAGGGTAAGGGGGATCAGCCCCAGCATTTT.

CDR3 in amino acids: CASSLGAKAFF. The CDR3 DNA reads as TGTGCCAGCAGCTTAGGGGCGAAAGCTTTCTTT. The rearrangement uses TRBV7-8 and TRBJ1-1; unclear D gene. The CDR3 contains 11 residues. Germline V lookup: CDR1 SGHVS, CDR2 FQNEAQ. The V and J ends lost 1 base and 9 bases respectively, with 6 bases between them.

This chain uses TRBV14 with TRBJ2-3; possible D gene TRBD1, 6 bases. The CDR3 length is 15 residues. V gave up 4 bases and J gave up 3 bases, with 14 bases separating them. Germline lookup yields CDR1 SGHDN and CDR2 FVKESK. In DNA form, the CDR3 reads TGTGCCAGCAGCCCTAGTGGGGGCCGGACAGATACGCAGTATTTT. Protein product: CASSPSGGRTDTQYF.

The chain links TRBV12-2 to TRBJ1-1. TRBV12-2 is a recognized pseudogene. CDR3 size: 17 residues. The DNA of the CDR3 is TGTGCAAGTCGCCTCAACCTGGGGGAGGGCCCCAACACTGAAGCTTTCTTT. Its translation is CASRLNLGEGPNTEAFF.

The CDR3, as DNA: TGTGCCAGCAGCCCGGCCGGGACACAGGGCTACACCTTC. Amino acid sequence: CASSPAGTQGYTF. The chain uses TRBV7-9 and TRBJ1-2; D possibly corresponds to TRBD1 (6 bases). The CDR3 totals 13 residues. CDR1 SEHNR and CDR2 FQNEAQ come from the germline V gene (reference sequence). Between the trimmed V and J ends, which lost 5 bases and 8 bases, there was a span of 15 bases.

The chain recombines TRBV5-1 with TRBJ2-1; D is perhaps TRBD1 (6 bases). Trimming removed 2 bases from V and 7 bases from J, with 13 bases in between. In germline, CDR1 is SGHRS, CDR2 YFSETQ. The CDR3 runs 14 residues. CDR3 in DNA: TGCGCCAGCAGCTTTAGAGACAGGTATAATGAGCAGTTCTTC. Its translation is CASSFRDRYNEQFF.

The CDR3 loop is CAISGIGETYEQYF. CDR3 DNA sequence: TGTGCCATCAGTGGAATCGGGGAAACCTACGAGCAGTACTTC. This chain links TRBV10-3 with TRBJ2-7; D is possibly TRBD2 (5 bases). The germline V gene encodes CDR1 ENHRY and CDR2 SYGVKD. Trimming took off 4 bases at V and 2 bases at J, with 12 bases between the two ends. This CDR3 region has 14 residues.

This CDR3 is CASSPRRDTQYF. The CDR3 DNA reads TGTGCCAGCTCACCTAGAAGAGATACGCAGTATTTT. The chain employs TRBV18 and TRBJ2-3; D is undetermined. CDR3 size: 12 residues. Germline-derived CDR1 and CDR2 are KGHSH and LQKENI. Trimming removed 3 bases from V and 5 bases from J, with 6 bases in between.

This clone was observed once. V is TRBV4-1 and J is TRBJ1-1; D unclear. CDR3 length: 14 residues. Between the trimmed V and J ends, which lost 6 bases and 5 bases, there was a span of 16 bases. Germline V gene sequence: CDR1 MGHRA, CDR2 YSYEKL. CDR3 loop: CASREEGGPTEAFF. The CDR3 nucleotides are TGCGCCAGCAGAGAGGAGGGTGGGCCAACTGAAGCTTTCTTT.

J is TRBJ2-5 and V is TRBV9; D call uncertain. The CDR3 has 13 residues. V was trimmed by 3 bases and J by 2 bases, leaving 8 bases between them. The germline gives CDR1 SGDLS, CDR2 YYNGEE. The CDR3 coding sequence is TGTGCCAGCAGCGCCTCCCCTCAAGAGACCCAGTACTTC. As protein: CASSASPQETQYF.

The chain combines TRBV19 with TRBJ1-5; perhaps TRBD1 as D (6 bases). This CDR3 has 14 amino acids. Trimming cost V 4 bases and J 9 bases, with 16 bases left between them. In germline, CDR1 is LNHDA, CDR2 SQIVND (reference sequence). The CDR3 loop is CASSNTGPSRPQHF. In DNA, the CDR3 is TGTGCCAGTAGTAATACAGGGCCCTCTAGGCCCCAGCATTTT.

The chain couples TRBV7-2 to TRBJ2-2, with D possibly being TRBD1 (5 bases). This CDR3 comprises 16 residues. Trimming removed 5 bases from V and 4 bases from J, with 17 bases in between. Germline CDR1 reads SGHTA; CDR2 reads FQGNSA. CDR3: CASSEPTSRGTGELFF. DNA of the CDR3: TGTGCCAGCAGCGAACCGACGTCAAGGGGCACCGGGGAGCTGTTTTTT. The complete variable domain, with remaining parts taken from reference TRBV7-2 and TRBJ2-2, reads GAGVSQSPSNKVTEKGKDVELRCDPISGHTALYWYRQSLGQGLEFLIYFQGNSAPDKSGLPSDRFSAERTGGSVSTLTIQRTQQEDSAVYLCASSEPTSRGTGELFFGEGSRLTVL.

This chain links TRBV7-8 with TRBJ2-1; TRBD2 aligns across 7 bases. V dropped 5 bases and J dropped 4; count of bases not matched to a gene: 8. Germline-derived CDR1 and CDR2 are SGHVS and FQNEAQ. The CDR3 contains 15 residues. Here the CDR3 DNA reads TGTGCCAGCAGCCTAAAGCGGGGAACGTACAATGAGCAGTTCTTC. Translating gives CASSLKRGTYNEQFF.

This clone was detected once. The CDR3 here is CASSLMTGNTEAFF. The DNA of the CDR3 is TGTGCCAGCAGTCTGATGACAGGGAACACTGAAGCTTTCTTT. The genes are TRBV6-5 and TRBJ1-1; D is perhaps TRBD1 (6 bases). The CDR3 extends over 14 amino acids. V lost 5 bases and J 1 base, leaving 11 bases between the germline ends. From germline, CDR1 is MNHEY and CDR2 SVGAGI.